The entry below gives a single T cell receptor beta chain sequence along with its context. The antigen is undetermined. TCRdb passed the reads through MiXCR, listing each CDR3 protein once. The data hold hundreds of thousands of distinct CDR3 sequences, with roughly 33% observed a single time. This CDR3 comprises 15 residues. The ends were cut back, 3 bases at V and 4 bases at J, with 13 bases in the middle. The germline V gene has CDR1 SGDLS and CDR2 YYNGEE. These data come from a study of T cell repertoires in cytomegalovirus infection. Study results and limitations: Accumulated public TCR beta family frequency recognized individuals carrying CMV together with the relevant HLA.

The starting material was cultured CD8+ T cells from PBMCs, obtained from culture after CMV antigen stimulation. The sequence derives from a human donor in good health (CMV status not recorded). Some clones in this sample may be carry-over from other donors' samples. The rearrangement links TRBV9 to TRBJ1-4; D call uncertain. CDR3 sequence: CASSGSGAHNEKLFF. CDR3 nucleotide sequence: TGTGCCAGCAGCGGATCAGGAGCTCATAATGAAAAACTGTTTTTT.